A selection of T cell receptor beta chains follows, all from one sample in a study of T cells after yellow fever vaccination. TCRdb redid the calling of the 5' RACE reads with MiXCR, one entry per CDR3 protein. The repertoire consists of 250,000 to 300,000 distinct CDR3 sequences, with approximately 10% occurring once and the leading ten covering over 3%. The source was CD4+ T cells sorted from PBMCs, collected 5 days after the yellow fever booster vaccination. The receptors originated from a man aged 18 to 30 who received the YFV17D yellow fever vaccine. Each CDR3 is given with its conserved first and last residue. D genes are given only for firm matches. Clone size, where shown, is once, few, many, or a class for clones that have expanded.

j_call | clone_size | d_call | v_call | cdr3_aa | cdr3_nt
TRBJ2-1 | many | - | TRBV27 | CASSPVRLGDGYEQFF | TGTGCCAGCAGTCCGGTGCGACTAGGTGATGGCTATGAGCAGTTCTTC
TRBJ1-1 | few | - | TRBV12-5 | CASVENTEAFF | TGTGCTAGTGTTGAGAACACTGAAGCTTTCTTT
TRBJ2-5 | - | - | TRBV5-1 | CASPLPGPAPQETQYF | TGCGCCAGCCCTCTCCCGGGGCCTGCCCCCCAAGAGACCCAGTACTTC
TRBJ1-1 | many | - | TRBV2 | CASSVAGTEAFF | TGTGCCAGCAGTGTGGCGGGCACTGAAGCTTTCTTT
TRBJ1-2 | many | TRBD1 | TRBV4-1 | CASSLSGQPNSGGYTF | TGCGCCAGCAGCCTTTCGGGACAGCCTAATTCTGGCGGCTACACCTTC
TRBJ2-1 | few | - | TRBV6-2/TRBV6-3 | CASSSTVLLEQFF | TGTGCCAGCAGTTCTACGGTCCTACTCGAGCAGTTCTTC
TRBJ2-4 | few | TRBD2 | TRBV23-1 | CASSQCGGAKNIQYF | TGCGCCAGCAGTCAATGCGGGGGGGCCAAAAACATTCAGTACTTC
TRBJ2-3 | few | - | TRBV5-1 | CASSSLGATDTQYF | TGCGCCAGCAGCTCACTAGGGGCCACAGATACGCAGTATTTT
TRBJ2-7 | many | - | TRBV3-1 | CASSLGLSYEQYF | TGTGCCAGCAGCCTGGGACTGTCCTACGAGCAGTACTTC
TRBJ2-6 | many | TRBD1 | TRBV7-2 | CASSPTGGSGANVLTF | TGTGCCAGCAGCCCAACAGGGGGCTCTGGGGCCAACGTCCTGACTTTC
TRBJ2-1 | - | TRBD2 | TRBV20-1 | CSARALAGGYNEQFF | TGCAGTGCTAGAGCTCTAGCGGGAGGTTACAATGAGCAGTTCTTC